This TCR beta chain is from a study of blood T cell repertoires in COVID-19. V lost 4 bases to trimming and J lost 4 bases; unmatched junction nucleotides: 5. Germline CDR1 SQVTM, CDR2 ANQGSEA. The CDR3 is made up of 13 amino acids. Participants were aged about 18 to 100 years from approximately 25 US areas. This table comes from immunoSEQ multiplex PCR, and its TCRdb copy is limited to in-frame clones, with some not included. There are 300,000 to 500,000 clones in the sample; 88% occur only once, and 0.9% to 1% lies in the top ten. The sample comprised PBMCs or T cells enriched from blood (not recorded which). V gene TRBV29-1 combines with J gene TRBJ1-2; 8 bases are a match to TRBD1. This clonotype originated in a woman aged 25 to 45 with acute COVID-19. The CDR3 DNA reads TGCAGCGTTGGACAGGGGCAAGTCTATGGCTACACCTTC. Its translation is CSVGQGQVYGYTF. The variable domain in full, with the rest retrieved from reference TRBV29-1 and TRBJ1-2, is SAVISQKPSRDICQRGTSLTIQCQVDSQVTMMFWYRQQPGQSLTLIATANQGSEATYESGFVIDKFPISRPNLTFSTLTVSNMSPEDSSIYLCSVGQGQVYGYTFGSGTRLTVV.